This TCR beta chain was sequenced during a study of T cells in Graves' hyperthyroidism and ophthalmopathy. There were TCR beta CDR3 regions amplified from RNA transcripts. The study used the HTBI primer set for a first-round RT-PCR of the TCR CDR3. TCRdb redid the calling of the multiplex PCR reads with MiXCR, one entry per CDR3 protein. The sample has about 320,000 distinct CDR3 sequences; 15% to 20% are singletons. This clonotype was recorded at least ten times. From germline, CDR1 is MNHNS and CDR2 SASEGT. This CDR3 is 12 amino acids long. The ends were cut back, 3 bases at V and 8 bases at J, with 10 bases in the middle.

The specimen was blood. The TCR comes from a man younger than 40 with Graves' hyperthyroidism. The chain uses TRBV6-1 and TRBJ1-2, with no clear D. In nucleotides, the CDR3 is TGTGCCAGCAGTGACCTGACGGGGGGCTACACCTTC. Translated, it gives CASSDLTGGYTF.